This entry lists 20 T cell receptor beta chains sequenced from one sample in a study of response to subunit inactivated influenza vaccine. Via MiXCR, TCRdb re-called the RT-PCR reads, giving one row per CDR3 protein. The sample gives 170,000 or so distinct CDR3 sequences, about 10% of which show up once; roughly 40% is in the top ten. Specimen: CD8+ T cells sorted from PBMCs, collected 23 months after vaccination. The receptor source for this set is a man between 50 and 75 years old who received an inactivated influenza vaccine.

In its sample, this clonotype was seen many times. The chain has TRBV10-2 and TRBJ2-1; 8 nucleotides match TRBD2. The V segment lost 7 bases and the J segment 9 bases; nucleotides outside the gene matches: 8. Looked up from germline, CDR1 is WSHSY and CDR2 is SAAADI. This CDR3 has 13 residues. CDR3 region: CASNPAGAREQFF. The CDR3 DNA reads TGCGCCAGCAACCCAGCGGGGGCCCGTGAGCAGTTCTTC.

The V gene is TRBV6-1, the J gene TRBJ2-1, with TRBD2 matching over 13 bases. Trimming at V came to 4 bases and at J to 10 bases, leaving 10 bases not matched to a gene. CDR1 and CDR2 (germline): MNHNS, SASEGT. This CDR3 is 16 amino acids long. CDR3 protein: CASSVTGLAGDKEQFF. The CDR3 DNA reads as TGTGCCAGCAGTGTGACCGGACTAGCGGGAGATAAGGAGCAGTTCTTC.

The chain uses TRBV12-2 and TRBJ2-4. TRBV12-2 is reported as a pseudogene. There are 15 residues in the CDR3. The CDR3 is CASRLESVPKNIQYF. CDR3 coding DNA: TGTGCAAGTCGCTTAGAATCCGTTCCCAAAAACATTCAGTACTTC.

The V and J genes are TRBV7-6 and TRBJ1-4; possible D gene TRBD1, 5 bases. The V gene lost 5 bases and the J gene lost 0 bases, with 13 bases spanning the gap. Germline CDR1 is SGHVS and CDR2 is FNYEAQ. The CDR3 has 16 amino acids. The CDR3: CASSTTDSSTNEKLFF. The CDR3, as DNA: TGTGCCAGCAGCACGACTGACAGTTCAACTAATGAAAAACTGTTTTTT.

This clonotype was detected only a few times. V and J are TRBV19 and TRBJ2-2, with D hard to call. CDR1 LNHDA and CDR2 SQIVND come from the germline V gene (reference sequence). The CDR3 consists of 13 residues. Deletions cut 10 bases from V and 4 bases from J, with 13 bases between. The chain's CDR3 is CATSELGTGELFF. For the CDR3, the DNA is TGTGCCACCTCGGAGTTGGGCACCGGGGAGCTGTTTTTT.

The chain carries TRBV12-3 or TRBV12-4 and TRBJ2-3, with D possibly TRBD1 on 5 matching bases. Trimming removed 3 bases at V and 2 bases at J, with 12 bases between. The CDR3 extends over 15 amino acids. The CDR3 reads CASSFIDSITDTQYF. The CDR3 bases are TGTGCCAGCAGTTTTATCGACAGTATCACAGATACGCAGTATTTT.

The V gene is TRBV6-1, the J gene TRBJ1-5; possibly TRBD1 for D (5 bases). CDR1 MNHNS and CDR2 SASEGT come from the germline V gene. The CDR3 spans 16 residues. The germline V and J ends were trimmed by 6 bases and 3 bases, with 18 bases remaining between them. The chain's CDR3 is CASSLDYRGSNQPQHF. DNA for the CDR3: TGTGCCAGCAGCCTCGACTATAGGGGATCCAATCAGCCCCAGCATTTT.

With respect to this clonotype: A junction boundary mismatches the germline segment, possibly from a read error. The V call is TRBV28, the J call TRBJ2-2, with 10 bases fitting TRBD2. The CDR3 is made up of 18 amino acids. Germline values: CDR1 MDHEN, CDR2 SYDVKM. This CDR3 reads CARSSPGLATKRPGELFF. CDR3 nucleotide sequence: TGTGCCAGAAGTTCTCCGGGACTAGCGACTAAACGGCCCGGGGAGCTGTTTTTT. Full variable domain (missing parts from reference TRBV28 and TRBJ2-2): DVKVTQSSRYLVKRTGEKVFLECVQDMDHENMFWYRQDPGLGLRLIYFSYDVKMKEKGDIPEGYSVSREKKERFSLILESASTNQTSMYLCARSSPGLATKRPGELFFGEGSRLTVL.

Many counts were recorded for this clonotype. This chain links TRBV27 with TRBJ2-5, with TRBD2 matching over 8 bases. Germline V gene sequence: CDR1 MNHEY, CDR2 SMNVEV (reference sequence). This CDR3 spans 16 amino acids. The V gene end was trimmed by 5 bases and the J gene end by 0 bases; junction bases not matched to a gene: 8. The CDR3 here is CASSPLTLADQETQYF. DNA of the CDR3: TGTGCCAGCAGTCCCCTAACACTAGCGGACCAAGAGACCCAGTACTTC.

This clonotype was seen a handful of times. The chain combines TRBV12-3 or TRBV12-4 with TRBJ2-5; D may be TRBD2 (5 bases). The V gene lost 1 base and the J gene lost 1 base, with 10 bases spanning the gap. The CDR3 is made up of 15 amino acids. CDR3 in DNA: TGTGCCAGCAGTTTAGTGGGCGGGCTCCAAGAGACCCAGTACTTC. Residues: CASSLVGGLQETQYF.

This clonotype was counted between two and nine times. The rearrangement uses TRBV9 and TRBJ2-1; TRBD1 agrees at 8 bases. V trimming: 4 bases; J trimming: 7 bases; junction bases outside the gene matches: 7. The CDR3 loop spans 14 amino acids. Germline V CDR1 and CDR2: SGDLS, YYNGEE. In DNA form, the CDR3 reads TGTGCCAGCAGCCCACGGACAGGGACAAATGAGCAGTTCTTC. Translation gives CASSPRTGTNEQFF.

This clonotype was seen a few times. The genes are TRBV20-1 and TRBJ1-5, with D possibly being TRBD1 (5 bases). Trimming took 6 bases from V and 4 from J, leaving 10 bases between them. This CDR3 has 12 residues. Germline CDR1 and CDR2: DFQATT and SNEGSKA (reference sequence). CDR3 region: CSAPTENQPQHF. As DNA, the CDR3 is TGCAGTGCACCGACAGAGAATCAGCCCCAGCATTTT.

The chain employs TRBV11-2 and TRBJ2-7; a possible D gene is TRBD2 (5 bases). This CDR3 has 14 residues. In germline, CDR1 is SGHAT, CDR2 FQNNGV. V shed 3 bases and J shed 0 bases, with 9 bases lying between them. CDR3 DNA: TGTGCCAGCAGCTTCCTCGGGAACTCCTACGAGCAGTACTTC. As protein: CASSFLGNSYEQYF.

This clonotype was picked up many times. The rearrangement uses TRBV5-1 and TRBJ2-2, with unresolved D. Germline V gene lookup returns CDR1 SGHRS and CDR2 YFSETQ. Trimming removed 0 bases at V and 2 bases at J, with 8 bases between. The CDR3 has 15 amino acids. This CDR3 reads CASSLVGFNTGELFF. CDR3 bases: TGCGCCAGCAGCTTGGTCGGGTTCAACACCGGGGAGCTGTTTTTT.

The chain links TRBV7-8 to TRBJ1-2; no clear D. CDR3 size: 13 residues. V gave up 5 bases and J gave up 0 bases, with 7 bases separating them. Looked up from germline, CDR1 is SGHVS and CDR2 is FQNEAQ. As DNA, the CDR3 is TGTGCCAGCAGCCCCGGGACTAACTATGGCTACACCTTC. This codes for CASSPGTNYGYTF.

This clonotype was recorded many times. The genes are TRBV5-1 and TRBJ1-1; D is unclear. Between the trimmed V and J ends, which lost 3 bases and 6 bases, there was a span of 12 bases. The germline V gene has CDR1 SGHRS and CDR2 YFSETQ. CDR3 size: 13 residues. The CDR3 region has the DNA TGCGCCAGCAGCTACTCAAACAAGGCTGAAGCTTTCTTT. Its protein is CASSYSNKAEAFF.

The chain carries TRBV20-1 and TRBJ2-2, with TRBD1 matching 8 bases. Per germline, CDR1 DFQATT and CDR2 SNEGSKA (reference sequence). The CDR3 contains 16 residues. V gave up 5 bases and J gave up 2 bases; unmatched junction bases: 10. DNA of the CDR3: TGCAGTGCTCGAGCTTCAGGGGGCGCAAACACCGGGGAGCTGTTTTTT. Amino acid sequence: CSARASGGANTGELFF.

The chain is built from TRBV7-9 and TRBJ2-1; D might be TRBD2 (6 bases). The CDR3 contains 16 residues. Germline V gene sequence: CDR1 SEHNR, CDR2 FQNEAQ (reference sequence). V lost 5 bases and J lost 0, with 14 bases in between. In nucleotides, the CDR3 is TGTGCCAGCAGCCCAGTGGGGGGAAACTCCTACAATGAGCAGTTCTTC. This encodes CASSPVGGNSYNEQFF.

This clonotype was counted only a few times. This sequence joins TRBV4-2 and TRBJ1-2, with a tentative D call TRBD1 (5 bases). CDR3 size: 15 residues. Trimming shortened V by 3 bases and J by 3 bases, and 14 bases separated the two germline ends. Germline lookup yields CDR1 LGHNA and CDR2 YNFKEQ. The CDR3 DNA sequence: TGTGCCAGCAGCCAGATGGATCAGGGTTACTATGGCTACACCTTC. Translating it yields CASSQMDQGYYGYTF.

The genes are TRBV9 and TRBJ1-1; D possibly corresponds to TRBD1 (6 bases). V was pared by 3 bases and J by 1 base, with 10 bases between. This CDR3 has 14 residues. Germline V CDR1 and CDR2: SGDLS, YYNGEE. CDR3: CASSEGGGNTEAFF. CDR3 DNA: TGTGCCAGCAGCGAGGGGGGTGGGAACACTGAAGCTTTCTTT.